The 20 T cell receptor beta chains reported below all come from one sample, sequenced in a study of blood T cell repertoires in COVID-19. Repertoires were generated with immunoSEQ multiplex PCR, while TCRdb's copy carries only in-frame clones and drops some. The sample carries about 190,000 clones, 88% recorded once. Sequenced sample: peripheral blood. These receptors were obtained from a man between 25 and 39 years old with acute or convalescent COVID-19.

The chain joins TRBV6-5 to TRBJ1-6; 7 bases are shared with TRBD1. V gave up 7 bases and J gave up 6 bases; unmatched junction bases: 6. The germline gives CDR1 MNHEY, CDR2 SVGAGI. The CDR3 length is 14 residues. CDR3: CASTPGQTNSPLHF. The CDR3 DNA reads TGTGCCAGCACCCCGGGACAGACTAATTCACCCCTCCACTTT.

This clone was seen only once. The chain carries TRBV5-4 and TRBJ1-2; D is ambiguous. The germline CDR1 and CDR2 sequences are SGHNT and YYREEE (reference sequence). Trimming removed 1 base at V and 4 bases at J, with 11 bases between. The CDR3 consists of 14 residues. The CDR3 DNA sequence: TGTGCCAGCAGCTTGTATGCGGCCTTCTATGGCTACACCTTC. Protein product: CASSLYAAFYGYTF. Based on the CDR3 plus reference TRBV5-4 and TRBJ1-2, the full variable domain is ETGVTQSPTHLIKTRGQQVTLRCSSQSGHNTVSWYQQALGQGPQFIFQYYREEENGRGNFPPRFSGLQFPNYSSELNVNALELDDSALYLCASSLYAAFYGYTFGSGTRLTVV.

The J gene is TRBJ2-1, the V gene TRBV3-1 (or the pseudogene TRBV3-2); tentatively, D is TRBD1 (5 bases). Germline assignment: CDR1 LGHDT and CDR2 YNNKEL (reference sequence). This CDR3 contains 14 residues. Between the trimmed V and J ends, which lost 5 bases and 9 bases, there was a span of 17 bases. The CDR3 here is CASSISGKGPEQFF. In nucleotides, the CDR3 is TGTGCCAGCAGCATTTCAGGGAAGGGGCCTGAGCAGTTCTTC.

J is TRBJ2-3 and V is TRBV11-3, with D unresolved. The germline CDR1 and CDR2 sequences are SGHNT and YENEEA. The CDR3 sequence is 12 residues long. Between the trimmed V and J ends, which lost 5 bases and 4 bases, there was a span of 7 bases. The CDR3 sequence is CASSQYADTQYF. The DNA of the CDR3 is TGTGCCAGCAGCCAGTACGCAGATACGCAGTATTTT.

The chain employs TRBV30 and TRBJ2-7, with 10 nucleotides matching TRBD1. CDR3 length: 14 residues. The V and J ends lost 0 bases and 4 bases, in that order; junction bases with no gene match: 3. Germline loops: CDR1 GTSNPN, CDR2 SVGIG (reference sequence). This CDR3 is CAWSVGQGQYEQYF. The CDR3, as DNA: TGTGCCTGGAGTGTGGGACAGGGGCAATACGAGCAGTACTTC.

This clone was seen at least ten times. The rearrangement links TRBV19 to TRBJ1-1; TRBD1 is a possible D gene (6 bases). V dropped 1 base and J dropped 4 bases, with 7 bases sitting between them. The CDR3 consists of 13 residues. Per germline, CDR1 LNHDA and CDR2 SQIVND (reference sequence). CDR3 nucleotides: TGTGCCAGTAGTATAGTACAGGGCACTGAAGCTTTCTTT. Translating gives CASSIVQGTEAFF.

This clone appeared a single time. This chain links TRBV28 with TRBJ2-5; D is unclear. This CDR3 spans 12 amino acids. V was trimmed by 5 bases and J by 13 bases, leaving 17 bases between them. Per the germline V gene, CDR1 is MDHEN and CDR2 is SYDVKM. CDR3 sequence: CASSEAHQTRYF. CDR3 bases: TGTGCCAGCAGTGAGGCCCACCAAACCAGGTACTTC.

The CDR3 nucleotides read TGTGCCAGAAGCTTAGCGTCAGGTTCGAACACCGGGGAGCTGTTTTTT. Its translation: CARSLASGSNTGELFF. The chain links TRBV7-5 to TRBJ2-2; the table gives TRBD1 as D, unverified against the DNA. TRBV7-5 is designated a pseudogene. The length of the CDR3 is 16 residues.

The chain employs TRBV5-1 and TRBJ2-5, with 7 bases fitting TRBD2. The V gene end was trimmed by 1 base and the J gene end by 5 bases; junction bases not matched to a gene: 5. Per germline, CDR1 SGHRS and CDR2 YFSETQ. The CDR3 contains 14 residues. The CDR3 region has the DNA TGCGCCAGCAGCTTGAGAAATAGCGGGGAGACCCAGTACTTC. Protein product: CASSLRNSGETQYF.

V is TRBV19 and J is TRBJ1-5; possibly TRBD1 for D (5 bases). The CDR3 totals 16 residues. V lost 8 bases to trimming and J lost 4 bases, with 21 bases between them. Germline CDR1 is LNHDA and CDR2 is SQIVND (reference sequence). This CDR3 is CASLPESNRNNQPQHF. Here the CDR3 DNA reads TGTGCCAGTCTCCCCGAATCGAACAGGAATAATCAGCCCCAGCATTTT.

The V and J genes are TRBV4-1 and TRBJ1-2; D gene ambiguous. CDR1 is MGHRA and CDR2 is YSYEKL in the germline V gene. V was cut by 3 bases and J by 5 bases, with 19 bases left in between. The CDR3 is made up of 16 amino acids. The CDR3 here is CASSQRFIFGYYGYTF. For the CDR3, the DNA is TGCGCCAGCAGCCAGAGGTTCATATTTGGCTATTATGGCTACACCTTC.

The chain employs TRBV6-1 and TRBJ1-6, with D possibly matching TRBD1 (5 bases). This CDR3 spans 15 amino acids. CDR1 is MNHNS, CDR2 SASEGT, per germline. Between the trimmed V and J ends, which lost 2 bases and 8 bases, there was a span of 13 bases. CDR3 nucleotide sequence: TGTGCCAGCAGTGAAAGTCACTCCAGGGATTCACCCCTCCACTTT. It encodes CASSESHSRDSPLHF.

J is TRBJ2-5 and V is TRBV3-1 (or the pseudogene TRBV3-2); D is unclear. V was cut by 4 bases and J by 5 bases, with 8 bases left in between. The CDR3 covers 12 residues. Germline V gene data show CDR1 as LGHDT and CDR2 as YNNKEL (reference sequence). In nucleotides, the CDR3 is TGTGCCAGCAGCCTTATGCGGGAGACCCAGTACTTC. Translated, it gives CASSLMRETQYF.

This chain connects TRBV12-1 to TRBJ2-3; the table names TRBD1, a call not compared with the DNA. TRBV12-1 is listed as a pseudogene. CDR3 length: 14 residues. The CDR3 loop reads CASSRRQGTDTQYF. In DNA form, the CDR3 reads TGTGCCAGCAGCCGTAGACAGGGCACAGATACGCAGTATTTT.

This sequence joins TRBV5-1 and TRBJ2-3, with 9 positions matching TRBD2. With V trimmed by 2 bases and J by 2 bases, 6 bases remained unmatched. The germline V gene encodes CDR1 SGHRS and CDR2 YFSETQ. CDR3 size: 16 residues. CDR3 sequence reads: CASSLALAGTTDTQYF. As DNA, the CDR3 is TGCGCCAGCAGCTTAGCCCTAGCGGGGACCACAGATACGCAGTATTTT.

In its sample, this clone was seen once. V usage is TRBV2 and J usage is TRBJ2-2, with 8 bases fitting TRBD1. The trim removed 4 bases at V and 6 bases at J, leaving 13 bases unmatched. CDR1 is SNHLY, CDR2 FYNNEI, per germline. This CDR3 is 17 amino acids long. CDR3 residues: CASSVKLGRGRPGELFF. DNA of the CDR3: TGTGCCAGCAGTGTTAAATTAGGCAGGGGGCGCCCCGGGGAGCTGTTTTTT.

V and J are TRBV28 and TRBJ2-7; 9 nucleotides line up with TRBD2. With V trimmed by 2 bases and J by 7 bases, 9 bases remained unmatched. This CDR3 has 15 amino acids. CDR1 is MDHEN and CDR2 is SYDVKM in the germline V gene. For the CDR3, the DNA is TGTGCCAGCAGTTTAAGGCTAGCGGGACAGTTGGAGCAGTACTTC. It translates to CASSLRLAGQLEQYF.

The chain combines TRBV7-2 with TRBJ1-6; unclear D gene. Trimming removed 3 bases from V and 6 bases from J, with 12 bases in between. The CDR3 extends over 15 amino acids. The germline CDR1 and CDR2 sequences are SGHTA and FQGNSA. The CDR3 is CASSFTAGANSPLHF. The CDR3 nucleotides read TGTGCCAGCAGCTTTACAGCGGGCGCTAATTCACCCCTCCACTTT. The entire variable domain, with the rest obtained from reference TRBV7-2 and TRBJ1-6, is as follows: GAGVSQSPSNKVTEKGKDVELRCDPISGHTALYWYRQSLGQGLEFLIYFQGNSAPDKSGLPSDRFSAERTGGSVSTLTIQRTQQEDSAVYLCASSFTAGANSPLHFGNGTRLTVT.

The CDR3 region has the DNA TGTGCCAGCAGGGCCCAGGGGACAGACAATTCACCCCTCCACTTT. Protein product: CASRAQGTDNSPLHF. This chain links TRBV2 with TRBJ1-6; TRBD1 matches at 7 bases. The germline gives CDR1 SNHLY, CDR2 FYNNEI. V gave up 6 bases and J gave up 7 bases; unmatched junction bases: 9. The CDR3 totals 15 residues. Drawing the rest from reference TRBV2 and TRBJ1-6, the complete variable domain is EPEVTQTPSHQVTQMGQEVILRCVPISNHLYFYWYRQILGQKVEFLVSFYNNEISEKSEIFDDQFSVERPDGSNFTLKIRSTKLEDSAMYFCASRAQGTDNSPLHFGNGTRLTVT.

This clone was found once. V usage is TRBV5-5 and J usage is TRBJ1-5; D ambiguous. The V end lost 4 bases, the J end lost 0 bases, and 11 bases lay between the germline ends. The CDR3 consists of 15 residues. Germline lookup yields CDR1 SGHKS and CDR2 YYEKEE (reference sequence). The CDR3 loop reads CASSPVALSNQPQHF. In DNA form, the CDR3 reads TGTGCCAGCAGCCCGGTTGCCCTTAGCAATCAGCCCCAGCATTTT.